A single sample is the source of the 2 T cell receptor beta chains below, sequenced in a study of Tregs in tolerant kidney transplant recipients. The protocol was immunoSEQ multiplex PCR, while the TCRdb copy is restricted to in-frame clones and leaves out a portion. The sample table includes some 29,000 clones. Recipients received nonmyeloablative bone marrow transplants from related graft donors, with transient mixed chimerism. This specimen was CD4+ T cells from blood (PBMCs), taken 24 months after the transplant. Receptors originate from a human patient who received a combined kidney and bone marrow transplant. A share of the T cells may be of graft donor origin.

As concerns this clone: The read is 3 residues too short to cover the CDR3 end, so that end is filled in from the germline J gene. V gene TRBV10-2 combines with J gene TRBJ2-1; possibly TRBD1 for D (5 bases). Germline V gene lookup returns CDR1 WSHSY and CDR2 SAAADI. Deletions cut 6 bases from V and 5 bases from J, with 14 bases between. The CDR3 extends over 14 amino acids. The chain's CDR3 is CASRAGFLNNEQFF. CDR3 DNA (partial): TGCGCCAGCAGGGCAGGGTTTTTGAACAATGAG.

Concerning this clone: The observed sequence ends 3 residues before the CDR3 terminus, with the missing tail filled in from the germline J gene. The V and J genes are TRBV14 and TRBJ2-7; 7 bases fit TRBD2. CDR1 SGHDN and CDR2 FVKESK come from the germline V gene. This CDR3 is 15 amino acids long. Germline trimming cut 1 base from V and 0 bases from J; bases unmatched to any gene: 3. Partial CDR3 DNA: TGTGCCAGCAGCCAAGGCCTAGCGGTCTCCTACGAG. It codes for CASSQGLAVSYE. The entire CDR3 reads CASSQGLAVSYEQYF.